Below are 8 T cell receptor beta chains sequenced from a single sample in a study of blood T cell repertoires in COVID-19. Here immunoSEQ multiplex PCR was the method, and the copy in TCRdb shows in-frame clones only, minus some. The sample shows 45,000 to 55,000 clones, roughly 87% of them seen only once. Specimen: peripheral blood. Every receptor here comes from a man aged 55 to 69 with active COVID-19.

This clone occurred a few times. V and J are TRBV4-2 and TRBJ1-5; 10 nucleotides line up with TRBD1. Germline CDR1 is LGHNA and CDR2 is YNFKEQ. CDR3 size: 16 residues. J was trimmed by 7 bases and V by 1 base; bases with no gene match: 7. The CDR3 bases are TGTGCCAGCAGCCAAGCTACCGGGACAGGGGAACAGCCCCAGCATTTT. The encoded protein is CASSQATGTGEQPQHF.

This clone was picked up a small number of times. This sequence joins TRBV6-6 and TRBJ1-4, with unresolved D. The V end lost 2 bases, the J end lost 8 bases, and 18 bases lay between the germline ends. This CDR3 has 16 amino acids. Germline V gene sequence: CDR1 MNHNY, CDR2 SVGAGI (reference sequence). The CDR3 DNA reads as TGTGCCAGCAGTTACCTACTGCCCGGACGGGAAGAAAAACTGTTTTTT. This encodes CASSYLLPGREEKLFF.

This clone has a single count. The chain joins TRBV7-8 to TRBJ1-2; TRBD1 might be the D (6 bases). The CDR3 is 17 residues long. CDR1 SGHVS and CDR2 FQNEAQ come from the germline V gene. V was clipped by 1 base and J by 5 bases, with 20 bases between them. CDR3 in amino acids: CASSLVGGLAREYGYTF. DNA of the CDR3: TGTGCCAGCAGCTTAGTAGGGGGATTAGCTAGGGAATATGGCTACACCTTC.

The gene calls are TRBV9 and TRBJ1-1; no firm D call. Trimming left V 4 bases short and J 2 bases short, with 15 bases between. CDR1 is SGDLS, CDR2 YYNGEE, per germline. The CDR3 totals 15 residues. CDR3 sequence: CASSPRGGSNTEAFF. The CDR3, as DNA: TGTGCCAGCAGCCCCCGAGGCGGCAGCAACACTGAAGCTTTCTTT.

The rearrangement uses TRBV7-2 and TRBJ2-5; D perhaps matches TRBD1 (6 bases). V dropped 2 bases and J dropped 8 bases, with 9 bases sitting between them. The CDR3 spans 12 residues. Germline CDR1 is SGHTA and CDR2 is FQGNSA. This CDR3 is CASSLLGATQYF. The CDR3, as DNA: TGTGCCAGCAGCTTACTGGGGGCAACCCAGTACTTC. Full variable domain (rest looked up from reference TRBV7-2 and TRBJ2-5): GAGVSQSPSNKVTEKGKDVELRCDPISGHTALYWYRQSLGQGLEFLIYFQGNSAPDKSGLPSDRFSAERTGGSVSTLTIQRTQQEDSAVYLCASSLLGATQYFGPGTRLLVL.

The chain combines TRBV15 with TRBJ2-1, with D possibly TRBD2 on 6 matching bases. From germline, CDR1 is LNHNV and CDR2 YYDKDF (reference sequence). V was cut by 1 base and J by 0 bases, with 10 bases left in between. CDR3 length: 16 residues. CDR3 sequence: CATSRVRGSSYNEQFF. The CDR3 DNA sequence: TGTGCCACCAGCAGAGTGCGGGGAAGCTCCTACAATGAGCAGTTCTTC.

This clone has a single count. The chain carries TRBV24-1 and TRBJ2-1; the match to TRBD2 covers 10 bases. Germline V gene data show CDR1 as KGHDR and CDR2 as SFDVKD. The ends lost 1 base at V and 2 bases at J; junction bases unmatched: 1. The CDR3 contains 16 residues. The chain's CDR3 is CATSDLAGGPYNEQFF. CDR3 in DNA: TGTGCCACCAGTGATTTAGCGGGAGGGCCCTACAATGAGCAGTTCTTC.

The J gene is TRBJ2-7, the V gene TRBV6-5, with D maybe TRBD1 (5 bases). This CDR3 contains 12 residues. CDR1 and CDR2 (germline): MNHEY, SVGAGI. Trimming took 2 bases from V and 7 from J, leaving 9 bases between them. The CDR3 sequence is CASSYIQGEQYF. CDR3 nucleotides: TGTGCCAGCAGTTACATCCAGGGTGAGCAGTACTTC.